This T cell receptor beta chain was documented in a study of control samples from healthy donors and cancer patients. TCRdb keeps only in-frame clones here, not all; method: immunoSEQ multiplex PCR. The sample lists some 140,000 clones, around 95% seen once, with about 5.6% in the top ten. This clone was seen a handful of times. The clonotype comes from a man between 35 and 55 years old in good health. The sample taken for sequencing was blood.

CDR3 sequence (DNA): TGTGCCAGCTCACCACAGGGGGAAAAGACCCAGTACTTC. This gives the protein CASSPQGEKTQYF. The chain recombines TRBV18 with TRBJ2-5; weak D call: TRBD1 (6 bases). Germline loops: CDR1 KGHSH, CDR2 LQKENI. Trimming stripped 1 base from V and 6 bases from J, with 9 bases between. The CDR3 totals 13 residues.